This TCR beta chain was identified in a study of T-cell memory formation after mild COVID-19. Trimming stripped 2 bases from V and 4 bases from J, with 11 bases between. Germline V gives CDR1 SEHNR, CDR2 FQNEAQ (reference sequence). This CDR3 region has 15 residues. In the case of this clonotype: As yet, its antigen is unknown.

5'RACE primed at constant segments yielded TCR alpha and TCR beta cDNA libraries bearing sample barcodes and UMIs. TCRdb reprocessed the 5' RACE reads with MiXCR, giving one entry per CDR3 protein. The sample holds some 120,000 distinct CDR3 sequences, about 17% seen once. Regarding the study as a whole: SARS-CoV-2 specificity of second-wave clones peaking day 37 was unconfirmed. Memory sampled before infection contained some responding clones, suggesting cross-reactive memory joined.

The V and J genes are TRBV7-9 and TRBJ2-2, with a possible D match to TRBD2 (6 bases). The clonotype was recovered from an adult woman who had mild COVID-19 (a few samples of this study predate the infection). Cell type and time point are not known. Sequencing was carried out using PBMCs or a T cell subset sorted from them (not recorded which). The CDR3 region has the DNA TGTGCCAGCAGCTTACGCGGGGTCGCCACCGGGGAGCTGTTTTTT. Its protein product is CASSLRGVATGELFF.